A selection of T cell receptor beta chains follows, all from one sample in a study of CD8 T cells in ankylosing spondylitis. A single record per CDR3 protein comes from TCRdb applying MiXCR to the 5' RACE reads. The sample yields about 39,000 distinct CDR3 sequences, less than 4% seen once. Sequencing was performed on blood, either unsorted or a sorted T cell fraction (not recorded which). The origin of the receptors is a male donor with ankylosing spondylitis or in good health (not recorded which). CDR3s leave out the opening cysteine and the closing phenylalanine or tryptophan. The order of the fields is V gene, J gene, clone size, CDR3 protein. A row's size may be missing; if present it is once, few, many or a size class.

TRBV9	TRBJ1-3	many	ASSVGGAEGNTIY
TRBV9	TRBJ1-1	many	ASSPFRGTDTEAF
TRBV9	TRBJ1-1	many	ASSRASTLNTEAF
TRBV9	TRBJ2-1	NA	ASSGSGTSLVGQF
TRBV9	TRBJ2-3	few	ASSVGSDTDTQY
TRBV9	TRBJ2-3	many	ASSATGTSGPNTQY
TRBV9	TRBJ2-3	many	ASSPRGGGTDTQY
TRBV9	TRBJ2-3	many	ASSVGGGIGDTQY
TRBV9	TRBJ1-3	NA	ASSVPASGNTIY
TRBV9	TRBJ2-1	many	ASSVSSGLAGETEF
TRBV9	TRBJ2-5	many	ASSDSPSWETQY
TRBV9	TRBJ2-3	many	ASSVDSSGVYTQY
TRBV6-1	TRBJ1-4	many	ASSRQGGTNEKLF
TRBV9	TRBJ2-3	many	ASSVEVSGLGTQY
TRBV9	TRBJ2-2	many	ASSVGWTGELF
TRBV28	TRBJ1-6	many	ASKDSNSPLH
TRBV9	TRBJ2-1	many	ASSLGAGSYNEQF
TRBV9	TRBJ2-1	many	ASSRGGLAGGYEQF
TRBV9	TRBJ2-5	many	ASSVEGRSVQETQY
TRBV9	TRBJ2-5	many	ASSSTGGQETQY
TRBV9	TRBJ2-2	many	ASSPDYTGELF
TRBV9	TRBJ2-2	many	ASSGEGSVGELF
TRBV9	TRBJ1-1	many	ASSGPGAGGAF
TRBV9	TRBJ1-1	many	ASSVVADTRAF
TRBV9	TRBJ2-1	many	ASSVHGGDREKF
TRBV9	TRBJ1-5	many	ASSLKGLPNQPQH
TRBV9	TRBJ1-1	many	ASSVTGRNTEAF
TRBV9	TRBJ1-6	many	ASSVEGTADSPLH
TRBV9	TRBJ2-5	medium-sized	ASSPQETQY
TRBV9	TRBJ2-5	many	ASSGGTARQETQY
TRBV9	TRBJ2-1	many	ASSPRTSGPSSYNEQF
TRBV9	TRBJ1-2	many	ASSAEQGYGYT
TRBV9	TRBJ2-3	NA	ASSELPNLAGGTDTQY
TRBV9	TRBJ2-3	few	ASSVVKDPSTDTQY
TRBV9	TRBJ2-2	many	ASSAGGESTGELF
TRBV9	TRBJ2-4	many	ASSVTSGAIQY
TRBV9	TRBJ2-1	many	ASSVETVGLYNEQF
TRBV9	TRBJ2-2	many	ASSPVSAGELF
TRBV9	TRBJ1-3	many	ASSVAIPDRASGNTIY
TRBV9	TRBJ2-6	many	ASSPTGTSGANVLT
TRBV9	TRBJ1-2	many	ASSSPGGYT
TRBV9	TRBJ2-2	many	ASSVVVTGAHRELF
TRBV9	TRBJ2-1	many	ASSVDGTERNEQF
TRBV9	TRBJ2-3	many	ASSVAESGGLGDTQY
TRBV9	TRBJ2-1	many	ASSAGQASRNEQF